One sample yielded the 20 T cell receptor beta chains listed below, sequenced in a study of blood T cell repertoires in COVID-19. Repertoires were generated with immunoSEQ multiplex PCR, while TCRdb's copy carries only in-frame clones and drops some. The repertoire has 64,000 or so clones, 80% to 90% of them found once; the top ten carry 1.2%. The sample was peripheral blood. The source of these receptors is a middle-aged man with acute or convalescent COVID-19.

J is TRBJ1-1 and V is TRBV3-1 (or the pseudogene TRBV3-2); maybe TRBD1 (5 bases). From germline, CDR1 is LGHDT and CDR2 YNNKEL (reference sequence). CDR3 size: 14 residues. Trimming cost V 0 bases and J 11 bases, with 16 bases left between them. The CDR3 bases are TGTGCCAGCAGCCAAGATCTCGGGGGTCCCCGGGCTTTCTTT. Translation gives CASSQDLGGPRAFF.

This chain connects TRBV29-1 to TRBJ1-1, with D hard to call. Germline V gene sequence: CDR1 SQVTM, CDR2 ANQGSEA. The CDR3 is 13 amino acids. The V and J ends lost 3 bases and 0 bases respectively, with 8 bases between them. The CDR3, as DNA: TGCAGCGTTGAGTCGGGGATGAACACTGAAGCTTTCTTT. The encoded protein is CSVESGMNTEAFF.

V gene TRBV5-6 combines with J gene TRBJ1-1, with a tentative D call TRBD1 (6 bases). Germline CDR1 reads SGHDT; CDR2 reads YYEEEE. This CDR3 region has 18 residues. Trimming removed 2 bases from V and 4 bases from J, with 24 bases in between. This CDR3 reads CASSFHRAGDLWSTEAFF. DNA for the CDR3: TGTGCCAGCAGCTTTCACAGGGCTGGGGATCTCTGGAGCACTGAAGCTTTCTTT.

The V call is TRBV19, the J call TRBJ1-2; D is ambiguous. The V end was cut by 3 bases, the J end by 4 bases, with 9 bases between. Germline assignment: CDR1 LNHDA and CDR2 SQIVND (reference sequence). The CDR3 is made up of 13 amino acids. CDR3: CASSIGGIYGYTF. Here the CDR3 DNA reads TGTGCCAGTAGTATCGGAGGGATCTATGGCTACACCTTC.

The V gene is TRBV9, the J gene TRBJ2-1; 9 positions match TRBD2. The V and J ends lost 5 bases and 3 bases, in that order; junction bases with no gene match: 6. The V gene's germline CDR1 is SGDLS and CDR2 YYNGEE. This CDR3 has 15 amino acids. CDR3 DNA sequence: TGTGCCAGCAGTGGAGCGGGGGGCTACTACAATGAGCAGTTCTTC. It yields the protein CASSGAGGYYNEQFF.

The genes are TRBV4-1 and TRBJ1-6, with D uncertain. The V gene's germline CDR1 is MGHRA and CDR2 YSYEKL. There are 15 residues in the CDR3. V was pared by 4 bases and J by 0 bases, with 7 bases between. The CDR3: CASSPHSSYNSPLHF. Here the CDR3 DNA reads TGCGCCAGCAGCCCTCATAGCTCCTATAATTCACCCCTCCACTTT.

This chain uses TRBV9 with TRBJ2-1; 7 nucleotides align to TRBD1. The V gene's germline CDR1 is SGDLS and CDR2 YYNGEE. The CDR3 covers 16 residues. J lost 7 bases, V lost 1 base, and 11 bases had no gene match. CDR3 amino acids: CASSVRGQNSRNEQFF. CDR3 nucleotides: TGTGCCAGCAGCGTAAGGGGACAGAATTCGAGAAATGAGCAGTTCTTC.

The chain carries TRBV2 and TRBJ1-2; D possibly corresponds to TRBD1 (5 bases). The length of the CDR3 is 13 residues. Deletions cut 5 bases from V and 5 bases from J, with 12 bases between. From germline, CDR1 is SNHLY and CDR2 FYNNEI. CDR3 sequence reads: CASSTGQRYGYTF. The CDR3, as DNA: TGTGCCAGCAGTACTGGACAAAGGTATGGCTACACCTTC.

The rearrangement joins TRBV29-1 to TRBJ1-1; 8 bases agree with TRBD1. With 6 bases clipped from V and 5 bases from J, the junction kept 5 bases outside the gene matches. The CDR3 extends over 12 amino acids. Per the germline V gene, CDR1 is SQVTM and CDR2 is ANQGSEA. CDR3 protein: CSVDDRGTEAFF. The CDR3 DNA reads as TGCAGCGTAGATGACAGGGGAACTGAAGCTTTCTTT.

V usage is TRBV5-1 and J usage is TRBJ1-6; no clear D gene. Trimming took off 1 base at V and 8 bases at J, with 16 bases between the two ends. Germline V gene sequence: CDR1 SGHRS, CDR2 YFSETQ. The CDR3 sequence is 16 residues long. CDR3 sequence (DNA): TGCGCCAGCAGCTTGTATGGTGACCTCGGGGATTCACCCCTCCACTTT. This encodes CASSLYGDLGDSPLHF.

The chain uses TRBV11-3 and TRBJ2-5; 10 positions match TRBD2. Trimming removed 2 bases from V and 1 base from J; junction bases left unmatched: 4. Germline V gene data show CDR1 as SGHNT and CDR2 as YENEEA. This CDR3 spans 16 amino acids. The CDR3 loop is CASSLFPSGGQETQYF. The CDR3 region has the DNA TGTGCCAGCAGCTTATTTCCTAGCGGGGGCCAAGAGACCCAGTACTTC.

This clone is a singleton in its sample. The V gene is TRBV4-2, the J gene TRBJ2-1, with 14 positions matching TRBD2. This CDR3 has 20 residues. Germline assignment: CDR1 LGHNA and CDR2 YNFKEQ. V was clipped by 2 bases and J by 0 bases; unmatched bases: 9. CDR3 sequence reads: CASSQYRLAGGYNSYNEQFF. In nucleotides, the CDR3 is TGTGCCAGCAGCCAATATCGACTAGCGGGGGGGTATAACTCCTACAATGAGCAGTTCTTC.

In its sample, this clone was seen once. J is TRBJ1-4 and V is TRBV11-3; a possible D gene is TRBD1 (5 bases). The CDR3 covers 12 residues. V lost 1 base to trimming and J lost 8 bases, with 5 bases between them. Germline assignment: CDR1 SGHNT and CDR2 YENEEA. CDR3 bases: TGTGCCAGCAGCTTAGGGGGCGAAAAACTGTTTTTT. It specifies CASSLGGEKLFF.

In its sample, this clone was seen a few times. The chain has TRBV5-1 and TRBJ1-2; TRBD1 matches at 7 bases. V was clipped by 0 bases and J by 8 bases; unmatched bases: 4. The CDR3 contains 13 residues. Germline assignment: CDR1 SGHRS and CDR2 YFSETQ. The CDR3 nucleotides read TGCGCCAGCAGCTTGGTAGGGGGCTGGGGCTACACCTTC. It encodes CASSLVGGWGYTF.

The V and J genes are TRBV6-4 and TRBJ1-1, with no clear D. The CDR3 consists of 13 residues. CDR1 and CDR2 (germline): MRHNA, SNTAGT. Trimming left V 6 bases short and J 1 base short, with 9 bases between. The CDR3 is CASSKTRNTEAFF. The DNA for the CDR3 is TGTGCCAGCAGCAAAACAAGGAACACTGAAGCTTTCTTT.

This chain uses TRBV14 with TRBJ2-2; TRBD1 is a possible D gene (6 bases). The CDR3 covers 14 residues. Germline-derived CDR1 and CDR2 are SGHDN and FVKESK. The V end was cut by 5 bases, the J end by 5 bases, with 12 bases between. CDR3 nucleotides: TGTGCCAGCAGCTTAGTTAGGGGGACCGGGGAGCTGTTTTTT. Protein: CASSLVRGTGELFF.

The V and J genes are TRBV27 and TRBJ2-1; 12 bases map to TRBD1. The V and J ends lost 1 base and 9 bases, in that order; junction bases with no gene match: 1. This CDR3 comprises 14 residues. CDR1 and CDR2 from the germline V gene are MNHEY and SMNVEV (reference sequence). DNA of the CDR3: TGTGCCAGCAGTTTATTGGGACAGGGGGCTGAGCAGTTCTTC. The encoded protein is CASSLLGQGAEQFF.

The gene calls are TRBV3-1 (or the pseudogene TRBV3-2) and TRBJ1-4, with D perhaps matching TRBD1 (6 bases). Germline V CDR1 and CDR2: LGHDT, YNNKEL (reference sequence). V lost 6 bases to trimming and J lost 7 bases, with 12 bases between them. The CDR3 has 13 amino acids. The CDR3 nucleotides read TGTGCCAGCAGACACAGGGCTCGTGAAAAACTGTTTTTT. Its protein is CASRHRAREKLFF.

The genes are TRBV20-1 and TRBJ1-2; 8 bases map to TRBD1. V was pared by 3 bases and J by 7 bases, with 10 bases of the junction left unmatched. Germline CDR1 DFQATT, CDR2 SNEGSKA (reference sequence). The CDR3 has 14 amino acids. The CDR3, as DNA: TGCAGTGCTAGTAGGGGACAGGCATGGGGTGGCTACACCTTC. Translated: CSASRGQAWGGYTF.

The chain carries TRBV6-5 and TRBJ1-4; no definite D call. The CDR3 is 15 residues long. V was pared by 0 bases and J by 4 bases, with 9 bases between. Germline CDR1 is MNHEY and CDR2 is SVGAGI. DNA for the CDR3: TGTGCCAGCAGTTACTCGAGAGGGAATAATGAAAAACTGTTTTTT. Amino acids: CASSYSRGNNEKLFF.